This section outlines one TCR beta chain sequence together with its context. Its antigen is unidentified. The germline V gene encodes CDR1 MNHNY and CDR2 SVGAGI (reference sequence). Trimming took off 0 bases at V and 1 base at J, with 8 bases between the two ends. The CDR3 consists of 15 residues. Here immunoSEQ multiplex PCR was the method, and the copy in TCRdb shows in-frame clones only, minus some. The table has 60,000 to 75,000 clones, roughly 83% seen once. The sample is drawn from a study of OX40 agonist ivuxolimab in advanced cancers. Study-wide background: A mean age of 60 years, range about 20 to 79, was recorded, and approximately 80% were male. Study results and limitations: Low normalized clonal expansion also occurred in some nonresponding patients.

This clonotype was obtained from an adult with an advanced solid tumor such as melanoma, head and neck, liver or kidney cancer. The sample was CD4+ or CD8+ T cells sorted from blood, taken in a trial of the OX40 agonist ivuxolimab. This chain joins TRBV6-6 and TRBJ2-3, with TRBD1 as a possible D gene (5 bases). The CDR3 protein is CASSYSTVGTDTQYF. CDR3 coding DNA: TGTGCCAGCAGTTACTCGACAGTGGGCACAGATACGCAGTATTTT.